These 11 T cell receptor beta chains originate from one sample sequenced in a study of blood T cells in healthy people across ages. Using a J-beta primer mix together with a sample-barcoded 5' primer, a second PCR was run for about 6 to 12 cycles. From the 5' RACE reads, TCRdb called clonotypes with MiXCR, one entry per CDR3 protein. The sample lists hundreds of thousands of distinct CDR3 sequences; under 65% were seen once. The specimen sequenced was blood. These receptors were taken from a woman of 80 years or more in good health.

In its sample, this clonotype was seen many times. This chain connects TRBV7-9 to TRBJ2-5; 7 bases are a match to TRBD1. The J call may be incorrect, as the DNA end agrees better with TRBJ2-7. CDR1 is SEHNR and CDR2 is FQNEAQ in the germline V gene (reference sequence). The CDR3 is 11 amino acids. In DNA form, the CDR3 reads TGTGCCGGACAAACAGGGGTCGAGCAGTACTTC. This translates into CAGQTGVEQYF.

Comment on this clonotype: A much more abundant neighbour one base away suggests this may be a read error. This rearrangement joins TRBV10-3 to TRBJ2-5; 7 bases are a match to TRBD1. The CDR3 loop spans 13 amino acids. The germline V gene encodes CDR1 ENHRY and CDR2 SYGVKD. V lost 4 bases to trimming and J lost 11 bases; unmatched junction nucleotides: 10. The CDR3 reads CAISGAHRGEQYF. The CDR3 nucleotides read TGTGCCATCAGTGGAGCACACAGGGGTGAGCAGTACTTC.

This sequence joins TRBV12-3 or TRBV12-4 and TRBJ2-3; D remains ambiguous. The ends were cut back, 5 bases at V and 1 base at J, with 13 bases in the middle. This CDR3 comprises 15 residues. The CDR3 region is CASSRRRSGTDTQYF. In DNA, the CDR3 is TGTGCCAGCAGTCGAAGGAGATCGGGCACAGATACGCAGTATTTT.

This clonotype was seen at least ten times. The chain couples TRBV10-3 to TRBJ1-1; weak D call: TRBD1 (6 bases). CDR1 ENHRY and CDR2 SYGVKD come from the germline V gene. The CDR3 is 14 residues long. Between the trimmed V and J ends, which lost 6 bases and 4 bases, there was a span of 15 bases. CDR3 region: CAIRRQEVGTEAFF. The CDR3 nucleotides are TGTGCCATCAGAAGACAGGAGGTAGGCACTGAAGCTTTCTTT.

The chain has TRBV6-4 and TRBJ2-1, with 7 bases that match TRBD2. The DNA matches TRBJ2-7 better at its end, which makes the J call doubtful. CDR1 and CDR2 (germline): MRHNA, SNTAGT. CDR3 length: 17 amino acids. In nucleotides, the CDR3 is TGTGCCAGCAGTGAACCCGGGAAGCGGGATGGCTACAATGAGCAGTACTTC. This codes for CASSEPGKRDGYNEQYF.

The V call is TRBV5-1, the J call TRBJ2-7, with D perhaps matching TRBD1 or TRBD2 (6 bases each). The J call is in doubt because the DNA end fits TRBJ2-5 better. The CDR3 is 16 residues long. Germline lookup yields CDR1 SGHRS and CDR2 YFSETQ. CDR3 protein: CASSENAGGPQETQYF. The DNA of the CDR3 is TGCGCCAGCAGCGAGAACGCTGGGGGGCCTCAAGAGACCCAGTACTTC.

This clonotype showed up just once. The chain recombines TRBV27 with TRBJ2-2, with a weak D call TRBD1 (6 bases). The germline gives CDR1 MNHEY, CDR2 SMNVEV (reference sequence). V was clipped by 7 bases and J by 2 bases, with 17 bases between them. There are 16 residues in the CDR3. CDR3 sequence reads: CASTQFGGGNTGELFF. The CDR3 bases are TGTGCCAGCACCCAATTTGGTGGGGGCAACACCGGGGAGCTGTTTTTT.

This clonotype was counted ten times or more. The gene calls are TRBV20-1 and TRBJ2-2; D is perhaps TRBD1 or TRBD2 (5 bases each). From germline, CDR1 is DFQATT and CDR2 SNEGSKA (reference sequence). The CDR3 runs to 15 residues. Trimming took off 2 bases at V and 3 bases at J, with 13 bases between the two ends. This CDR3 reads CSARIGTHDTGELFF. The DNA of the CDR3 is TGCAGTGCTAGAATTGGGACCCACGACACCGGGGAGCTGTTTTTT.

This clonotype turned up a few times. This chain joins TRBV20-1 and TRBJ1-5, with D uncertain. There are 14 residues in the CDR3. V was trimmed by 1 base and J by 0 bases, leaving 7 bases between them. Germline V gene data show CDR1 as DFQATT and CDR2 as SNEGSKA (reference sequence). The CDR3 reads CSARGHYSNQPQHF. CDR3 coding DNA: TGCAGTGCTAGAGGCCATTATAGCAATCAGCCCCAGCATTTT.

This clonotype was detected many times. V usage is TRBV11-2 and J usage is TRBJ2-1; D is possibly TRBD2 (6 bases). CDR3 size: 17 residues. The germline V gene encodes CDR1 SGHAT and CDR2 FQNNGV. Trimming pared 4 bases from V and 1 base from J, leaving 17 bases between. CDR3 sequence: CASSSPIGGKSYNEQFF. The CDR3 DNA is TGTGCCAGCAGCTCCCCTATTGGGGGGAAGTCCTACAATGAGCAGTTCTTC.

V and J are TRBV7-2 and TRBJ1-2; a possible D gene is TRBD1 (5 bases). Trimming left V 2 bases short and J 6 bases short, with 22 bases between. The CDR3 contains 17 residues. Germline V CDR1 and CDR2: SGHTA, FQGNSA. CDR3 in DNA: TGTGCCAGCAGCTTATTAACAGGAAGGTCGGGCCTCAATGGCTACACCTTC. This translates into CASSLLTGRSGLNGYTF.